Below, 22 T cell receptor beta chains from the same sample are listed, as sequenced in a study of blood T cell repertoires in COVID-19. The data were produced by immunoSEQ multiplex PCR, yet TCRdb's version contains in-frame clones alone and is incomplete. The data hold 90,000 to 120,000 clones, with about three quarters observed a single time. The sequenced sample consisted of peripheral blood. The receptor set was obtained from a woman in her forties with acute or convalescent COVID-19.

This clone showed up just a few times. This chain links TRBV5-1 with TRBJ2-5; 8 nucleotides line up with TRBD2. The CDR3 has 16 residues. The J segment lost 4 bases and the V segment lost 4 bases, leaving 12 bases of the junction unmatched. Germline V gene sequence: CDR1 SGHRS, CDR2 YFSETQ. The CDR3 DNA is TGCGCCAGCAGCGCGGGGGGAGGGGAGGCCGCAGAGACCCAGTACTTC. This codes for CASSAGGGEAAETQYF.

The V gene is TRBV28, the J gene TRBJ2-7; a weak D match, TRBD1 (6 bases). V dropped 5 bases and J dropped 3 bases, with 11 bases sitting between them. Germline assignment: CDR1 MDHEN and CDR2 SYDVKM. The CDR3 runs to 13 residues. Written as DNA, the CDR3 is TGTGCCAGCAGTCCCCGGACAGTCTACGAGCAGTACTTC. This gives the protein CASSPRTVYEQYF.

This clone was picked up a small number of times. V gene TRBV4-2 combines with J gene TRBJ1-2, with TRBD1 matching 9 bases. The V gene end was trimmed by 1 base and the J gene end by 8 bases; junction bases not matched to a gene: 5. Germline V CDR1 and CDR2: LGHNA, YNFKEQ. There are 14 residues in the CDR3. In nucleotides, the CDR3 is TGTGCCAGCAGCCAAGGGGACAGGGTGAACGGCTACACCTTC. Its protein product is CASSQGDRVNGYTF.

The V and J genes are TRBV6-5 and TRBJ2-1, with 7 nucleotides matching TRBD2. V lost 5 bases, J lost 0 bases, and 4 bases stayed unmatched. Germline lookup yields CDR1 MNHEY and CDR2 SVGAGI. This CDR3 region has 15 residues. The CDR3 reads CASSNGGSSYNEQFF. As DNA, the CDR3 is TGTGCCAGCAGTAACGGGGGGAGCTCCTACAATGAGCAGTTCTTC.

V gene TRBV3-1 (or the pseudogene TRBV3-2) combines with J gene TRBJ2-4, with 12 nucleotides matching TRBD1. Germline values: CDR1 LGHDT, CDR2 YNNKEL (reference sequence). The CDR3 loop spans 16 amino acids. Trimming took 8 bases from V and 6 from J; bases not matched to a gene: 11. CDR3 sequence: CASASSGTGGTNIQYF. CDR3 nucleotides: TGTGCCAGCGCCTCCTCCGGGACAGGGGGCACAAACATTCAGTACTTC.

The rearrangement joins TRBV18 to TRBJ2-1; TRBD1 agrees at 10 bases. Unmatched junction bases numbered 3, after V lost 0 bases and J lost 10 bases. Looked up from germline, CDR1 is KGHSH and CDR2 is LQKENI. This CDR3 region has 14 residues. The CDR3 sequence is CASSPPGQGKEQFF. The CDR3 region has the DNA TGTGCCAGCTCACCACCGGGACAGGGGAAGGAGCAGTTCTTC.

The gene calls are TRBV2 and TRBJ2-2; D possibly corresponds to TRBD2 (6 bases). CDR3 length: 14 residues. Germline lookup yields CDR1 SNHLY and CDR2 FYNNEI. V gave up 5 bases and J gave up 6 bases, with 13 bases separating them. This CDR3 reads CASSFGTEAGELFF. CDR3 nucleotide sequence: TGTGCCAGCAGTTTCGGGACTGAGGCCGGGGAGCTGTTTTTT.

V and J are TRBV19 and TRBJ2-3; 9 nucleotides match TRBD1. The CDR3 is made up of 18 amino acids. CDR1 and CDR2 from the germline V gene are LNHDA and SQIVND (reference sequence). J gave up 4 bases and V 7 bases, and 18 bases lay outside the gene matches. Here the CDR3 DNA reads TGTGCCAGTACCTCCTGGGGCCGGACAGGGGAAAGTGCAGATACGCAGTATTTT. This codes for CASTSWGRTGESADTQYF. The full variable domain, in which reference TRBV19 and TRBJ2-3 provide the parts outside the CDR3, is DGGITQSPKYLFRKEGQNVTLSCEQNLNHDAMYWYRQDPGQGLRLIYYSQIVNDFQKGDIAEGYSVSREKKESFPLTVTSAQKNPTAFYLCASTSWGRTGESADTQYFGPGTRLTVL.

The rearrangement links TRBV7-2 to TRBJ1-4; 9 nucleotides line up with TRBD1. V shed 6 bases, J shed 1 base, and the junction held 9 bases outside the gene matches. CDR1 and CDR2 (germline): SGHTA, FQGNSA. CDR3 length: 17 residues. CDR3 in amino acids: CASSSGGQGRTNEKLFF. CDR3 nucleotides: TGTGCCAGCAGTTCAGGGGGACAGGGTAGAACTAATGAAAAACTGTTTTTT.

The chain combines TRBV7-2 with TRBJ1-5, with TRBD1 identical over 11 bases. Losses at the gene ends were 1 base for V and 5 bases for J; bases not matched to a gene: 10. This CDR3 region has 18 residues. Germline CDR1 and CDR2: SGHTA and FQGNSA. The CDR3 region has the DNA TGTGCCAGCAGCTTAGGGAGGACAGGGGGCTCGAGGGATCAGCCCCAGCATTTT. As protein: CASSLGRTGGSRDQPQHF.

This chain uses TRBV30 with TRBJ2-5, with a tentative D call TRBD2 (6 bases). Between the trimmed V and J ends, which lost 4 bases and 5 bases, there was a span of 11 bases. The length of the CDR3 is 12 residues. The germline CDR1 and CDR2 sequences are GTSNPN and SVGIG (reference sequence). CDR3 nucleotide sequence: TGTGCCTGGAAAGGGGCGGGGGAGACCCAGTACTTC. Translated: CAWKGAGETQYF.

Here the CDR3 reads CASSLGGLAGVSAQYF. DNA of the CDR3: TGTGCCAGCAGCTTGGGAGGACTAGCGGGGGTGTCGGCGCAGTATTTT. The chain links TRBV5-4 to TRBJ2-3; TRBD2 matches at 13 bases. Losses at the gene ends were 0 bases for V and 10 bases for J; bases not matched to a gene: 8. This CDR3 spans 16 amino acids. The germline V gene has CDR1 SGHNT and CDR2 YYREEE (reference sequence).

The V gene is TRBV5-1, the J gene TRBJ2-3; D not resolved. The V end was cut by 4 bases, the J end by 6 bases, with 18 bases between. Germline V lookup: CDR1 SGHRS, CDR2 YFSETQ. This CDR3 comprises 15 residues. Written as DNA, the CDR3 is TGCGCCAGCAGCGTCCGCCTGGGCGAGTCGGATACGCAGTATTTT. Protein product: CASSVRLGESDTQYF. The full variable domain, with the rest looked up from reference TRBV5-1 and TRBJ2-3, is KAGVTQTPRYLIKTRGQQVTLSCSPISGHRSVSWYQQTPGQGLQFLFEYFSETQRNKGNFPGRFSGRQFSNSRSEMNVSTLELGDSALYLCASSVRLGESDTQYFGPGTRLTVL.

The chain carries TRBV18 and TRBJ1-3; weak D call: TRBD1 (6 bases). This CDR3 contains 14 residues. CDR1 is KGHSH and CDR2 is LQKENI in the germline V gene. The V and J ends lost 2 bases and 2 bases respectively, with 7 bases between them. CDR3 in DNA: TGTGCCAGCTCACCAGCAGGGGCTGGAAACACCATATATTTT. The encoded protein is CASSPAGAGNTIYF.

The gene calls are TRBV19 and TRBJ2-7; D perhaps matches TRBD1 (6 bases). Between the trimmed V and J ends, which lost 5 bases and 0 bases, there was a span of 17 bases. Germline lookup yields CDR1 LNHDA and CDR2 SQIVND (reference sequence). The CDR3 has 16 amino acids. The DNA for the CDR3 is TGTGCCAGTAGTGTCAGCCACGGGACACCCTCCTACGAGCAGTACTTC. Translating it yields CASSVSHGTPSYEQYF.

The CDR3 bases are TGTGCCAGCAGTGTGCCCAGGGGGGAAGGTGGCTACACCTTC. It is translated as CASSVPRGEGGYTF. This chain links TRBV2 with TRBJ1-2; TRBD1 agrees at 7 bases. CDR1 and CDR2 from the germline V gene are SNHLY and FYNNEI. CDR3 length: 14 amino acids. V lost 4 bases and J lost 7; bases outside the gene matches: 9.

The rearrangement links TRBV6-4 to TRBJ2-3; 8 bases are shared with TRBD2. CDR3 size: 15 residues. J was trimmed by 1 base and V by 1 base; bases with no gene match: 1. CDR1 is MRHNA and CDR2 is SNTAGT in the germline V gene. The CDR3 reads CASSDFGGGTDTQYF. CDR3 nucleotide sequence: TGTGCCAGCAGTGACTTCGGGGGGGGCACAGATACGCAGTATTTT.

The chain employs TRBV14 and TRBJ2-3; 7 nucleotides align to TRBD2. This CDR3 comprises 17 residues. With V trimmed by 4 bases and J by 2 bases, 12 bases remained unmatched. CDR1 SGHDN and CDR2 FVKESK come from the germline V gene. CDR3 amino acids: CASSPQLGRGDTDTQYF. CDR3 coding DNA: TGTGCCAGCAGCCCTCAACTAGGACGGGGGGACACAGATACGCAGTATTTT.

This clone turned up a few times. This chain uses TRBV5-1 with TRBJ2-1, with 10 bases aligning to TRBD2. V shed 7 bases, J shed 7 bases, and the junction held 8 bases outside the gene matches. The germline gives CDR1 SGHRS, CDR2 YFSETQ. The CDR3 is made up of 14 amino acids. The CDR3 nucleotides are TGCGCCAGCGGACTTAGCGGGGGGATAAATGAGCAGTTCTTC. This sequence encodes CASGLSGGINEQFF. The full variable domain, rest sourced from reference TRBV5-1 and TRBJ2-1, is KAGVTQTPRYLIKTRGQQVTLSCSPISGHRSVSWYQQTPGQGLQFLFEYFSETQRNKGNFPGRFSGRQFSNSRSEMNVSTLELGDSALYLCASGLSGGINEQFFGPGTRLTVL.

This clone was counted between two and nine times. The rearrangement uses TRBV6-1 and TRBJ1-2; TRBD1 aligns across 11 bases. The V gene end was trimmed by 1 base and the J gene end by 6 bases; junction bases not matched to a gene: 13. CDR1 is MNHNS, CDR2 SASEGT, per germline. The length of the CDR3 is 18 residues. CDR3 DNA sequence: TGTGCCAGCAGTGAAGGGACAGGGGGCGTTCGGGCAAGAAATGGCTACACCTTC. Translation gives CASSEGTGGVRARNGYTF.

This clone came up a few times. The genes are TRBV27 and TRBJ1-6; no definite D call. The length of the CDR3 is 14 residues. The germline gives CDR1 MNHEY, CDR2 SMNVEV (reference sequence). V was shortened by 3 bases and J by 5 bases, with 8 bases between the two germline ends. This chain's CDR3 is CASSFWADNSPLHF. For the CDR3, the DNA is TGTGCCAGCAGTTTCTGGGCTGATAATTCACCCCTCCACTTT.

This clone occurred a few times. The gene calls are TRBV11-1 and TRBJ1-1, with a possible D match to TRBD1 (6 bases). V gave up 5 bases and J gave up 1 base, with 17 bases separating them. The CDR3 sequence is 16 residues long. Germline CDR1 is SGHAT and CDR2 is FQDESV (reference sequence). For the CDR3, the DNA is TGTGCCAGCAGCCCAGCCCAAGGGGGTTCGAACACTGAAGCTTTCTTT. Its protein product is CASSPAQGGSNTEAFF.